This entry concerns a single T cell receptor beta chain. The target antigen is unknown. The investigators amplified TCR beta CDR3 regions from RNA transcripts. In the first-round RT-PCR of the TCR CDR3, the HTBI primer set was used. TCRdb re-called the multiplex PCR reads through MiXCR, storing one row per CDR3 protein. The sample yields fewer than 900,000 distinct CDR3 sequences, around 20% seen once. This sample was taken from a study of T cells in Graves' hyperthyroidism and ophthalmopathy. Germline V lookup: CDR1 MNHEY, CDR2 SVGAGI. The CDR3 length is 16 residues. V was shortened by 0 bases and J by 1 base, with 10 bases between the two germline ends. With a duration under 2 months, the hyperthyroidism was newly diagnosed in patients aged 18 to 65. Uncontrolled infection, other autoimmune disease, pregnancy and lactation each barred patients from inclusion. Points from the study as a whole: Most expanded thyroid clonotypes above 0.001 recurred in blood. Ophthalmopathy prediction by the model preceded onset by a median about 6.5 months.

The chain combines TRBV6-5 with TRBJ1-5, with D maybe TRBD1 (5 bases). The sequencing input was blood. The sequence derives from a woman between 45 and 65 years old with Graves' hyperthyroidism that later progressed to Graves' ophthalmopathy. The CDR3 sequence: CASSYSPGGSNQPQHF. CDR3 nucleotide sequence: TGTGCCAGCAGTTACTCGCCCGGGGGAAGCAATCAGCCCCAGCATTTT.